This TCR beta chain was sequenced during a study of Ad26.COV2.S vaccination and SARS-CoV-2 variants. Background on the study: Participants got Ad26.COV2.S intramuscularly, once or twice 56 days apart.

Study-wide points: Spike-specific TCR breadth was greater in vaccine than placebo recipients. The TCR breadth and depth analyses may have produced an underestimate of total T cell responses. In vaccinated individuals, spike-specific CD8+ and CD4+ T cell responses reportedly displayed substantial breadth.

The V gene's germline CDR1 is WNHNN and CDR2 SYGVQD (reference sequence). This CDR3 is built from 15 residues. Losses at the gene ends were 2 bases for V and 6 bases for J; bases not matched to a gene: 8. Treatment denoted: around 19 received Ad26.COV2.S at low or high dose, single or two shots; 5 received placebo; per-sample allocation not given. The investigators took samples on day 63 after the first vaccine or placebo injection. For this clone: What it binds is unknown.

Using immunoSEQ multiplex PCR, the repertoire was profiled, and TCRdb retains in-frame clones only, with some absent. Of about 390,000 clones detected, approximately 90% appear once; the ten largest clones hold around 1.7%. The chain uses TRBV10-1 and TRBJ2-7, with 9 bases that match TRBD1. The sequencing here drew on peripheral blood, taken in a trial of Ad26.COV2.S vaccine versus placebo. The TCR sequence derives from a person between 18 and 65 years old who received the Ad26.COV2.S COVID-19 vaccine or a placebo. This CDR3 reads CASSEPGTGRLEQYF. DNA of the CDR3: TGCGCCAGCAGTGAGCCGGGGACAGGGAGGCTCGAGCAGTACTTC.